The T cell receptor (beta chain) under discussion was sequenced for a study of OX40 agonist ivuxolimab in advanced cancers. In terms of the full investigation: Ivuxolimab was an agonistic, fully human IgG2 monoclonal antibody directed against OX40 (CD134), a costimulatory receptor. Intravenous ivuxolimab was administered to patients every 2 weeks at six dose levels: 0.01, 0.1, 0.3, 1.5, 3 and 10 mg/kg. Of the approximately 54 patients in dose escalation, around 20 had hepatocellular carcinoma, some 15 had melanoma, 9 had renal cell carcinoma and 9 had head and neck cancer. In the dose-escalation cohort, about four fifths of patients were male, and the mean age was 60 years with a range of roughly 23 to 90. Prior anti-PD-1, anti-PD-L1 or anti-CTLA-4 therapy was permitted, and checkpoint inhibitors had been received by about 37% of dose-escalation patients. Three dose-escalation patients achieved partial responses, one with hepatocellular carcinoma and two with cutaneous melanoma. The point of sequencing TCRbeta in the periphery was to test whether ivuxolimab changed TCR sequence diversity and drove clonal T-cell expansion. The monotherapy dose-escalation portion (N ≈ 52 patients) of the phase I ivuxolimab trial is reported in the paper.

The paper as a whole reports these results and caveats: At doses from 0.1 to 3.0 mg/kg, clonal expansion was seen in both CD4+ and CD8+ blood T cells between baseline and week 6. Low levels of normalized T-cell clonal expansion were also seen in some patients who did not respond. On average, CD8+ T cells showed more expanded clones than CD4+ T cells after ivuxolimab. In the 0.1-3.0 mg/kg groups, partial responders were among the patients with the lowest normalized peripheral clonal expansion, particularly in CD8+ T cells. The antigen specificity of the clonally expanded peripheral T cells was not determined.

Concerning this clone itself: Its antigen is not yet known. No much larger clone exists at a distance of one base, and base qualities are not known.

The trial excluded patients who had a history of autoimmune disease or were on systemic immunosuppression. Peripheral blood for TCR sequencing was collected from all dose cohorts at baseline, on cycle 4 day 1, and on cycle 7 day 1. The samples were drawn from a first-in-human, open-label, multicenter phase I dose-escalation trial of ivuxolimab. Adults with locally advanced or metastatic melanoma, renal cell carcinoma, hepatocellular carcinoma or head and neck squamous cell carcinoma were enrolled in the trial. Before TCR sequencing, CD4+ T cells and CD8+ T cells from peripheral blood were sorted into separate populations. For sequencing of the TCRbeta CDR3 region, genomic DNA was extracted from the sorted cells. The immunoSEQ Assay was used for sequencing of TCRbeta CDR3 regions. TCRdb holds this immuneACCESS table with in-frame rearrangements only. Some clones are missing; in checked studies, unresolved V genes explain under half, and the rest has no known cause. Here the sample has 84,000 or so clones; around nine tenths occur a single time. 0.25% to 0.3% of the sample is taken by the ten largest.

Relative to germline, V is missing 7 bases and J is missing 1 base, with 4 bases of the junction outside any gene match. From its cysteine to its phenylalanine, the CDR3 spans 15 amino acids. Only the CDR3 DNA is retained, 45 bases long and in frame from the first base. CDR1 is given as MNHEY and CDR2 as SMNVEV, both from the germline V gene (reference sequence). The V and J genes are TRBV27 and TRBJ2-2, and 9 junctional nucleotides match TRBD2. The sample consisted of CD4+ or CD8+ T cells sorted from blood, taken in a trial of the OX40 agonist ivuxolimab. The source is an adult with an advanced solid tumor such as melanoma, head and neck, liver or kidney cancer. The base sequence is TGTGCCAGCACCCGGACTAGCGTGAACACCGGGGAGCTGTTTTTT. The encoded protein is CASTRTSVNTGELFF.